Listed below are T cell receptor beta chains from one sample, sequenced in a study of T-cell memory formation after mild COVID-19. Each CDR3 protein is one row after TCRdb ran MiXCR on the 5' RACE reads. The table shows 360,000 or so distinct CDR3 sequences, with approximately 29% occurring only once. The sample taken for sequencing was PBMCs or a T cell subset sorted from them (not recorded which). Receptors were obtained from an adult woman who had mild COVID-19 (a few samples of this study predate the infection). Cell type and time point are not known. Each CDR3 is given with its conserved first and last residue. D genes are given only for firm matches. Part of the rows lack a size; the others show once, few, many or a class for expanded clones.

v_gene: TRBV18
j_gene: TRBJ2-1
abundance: .
d_gene: .
CDR3aa: CASSPYQGSYNEQFF
CDR3nt: TGTGCCAGCTCACCTTATCAGGGTTCCTACAATGAGCAGTTCTTC

v_gene: TRBV5-1
j_gene: TRBJ2-2
abundance: many
d_gene: TRBD2
CDR3aa: CASSALAGGSTGELFF
CDR3nt: TGCGCCAGCAGCGCCCTAGCGGGAGGCTCAACCGGGGAGCTGTTTTTT

v_gene: TRBV7-2
j_gene: TRBJ1-6
abundance: .
d_gene: .
CDR3aa: CASSLGGHGSPLHF
CDR3nt: TGTGCCAGCAGCTTAGGCGGTCACGGATCACCCCTCCACTTT

v_gene: TRBV10-3
j_gene: TRBJ1-1
abundance: .
d_gene: TRBD1
CDR3aa: CAISEDGTGSGEAFF
CDR3nt: TGTGCCATCAGTGAGGACGGGACAGGGTCTGGTGAAGCTTTCTTT

v_gene: TRBV12-3/TRBV12-4
j_gene: TRBJ2-7
abundance: .
d_gene: TRBD2
CDR3aa: CASSPGLAGVYGISYEQYF
CDR3nt: TGTGCCAGCAGCCCGGGACTAGCGGGAGTCTACGGAATCTCCTACGAGCAGTACTTC

v_gene: TRBV6-6
j_gene: TRBJ2-1
abundance: few
d_gene: .
CDR3aa: CASSFGSTTNEQFF
CDR3nt: TGTGCCAGCAGTTTTGGGTCGACTACCAATGAGCAGTTCTTC

v_gene: TRBV5-1
j_gene: TRBJ2-3
abundance: .
d_gene: .
CDR3aa: CASSLDPWGAADTQYF
CDR3nt: TGCGCCAGCAGCTTGGATCCGTGGGGGGCCGCAGATACGCAGTATTTT

v_gene: TRBV29-1
j_gene: TRBJ2-3
abundance: few
d_gene: .
CDR3aa: CSVEDRGVTAAPPLEQYF
CDR3nt: TGCAGCGTTGAAGATCGGGGCGTGACAGCCGCCCCTCCCCTCGAGCAGTATTTT

v_gene: TRBV7-9
j_gene: TRBJ2-5
abundance: many
d_gene: TRBD2
CDR3aa: CASSVAGGETQYF
CDR3nt: TGTGCCAGCAGCGTAGCGGGAGGCGAGACCCAGTACTTC

v_gene: TRBV5-1
j_gene: TRBJ2-7
abundance: once
d_gene: .
CDR3aa: CASSLLGRVDEQYF
CDR3nt: TGCGCCAGCAGCTTGTTGGGCAGGGTGGACGAGCAGTACTTC

v_gene: TRBV10-3
j_gene: TRBJ2-7
abundance: few
d_gene: TRBD2
CDR3aa: CAISTTGREGSYEQYF
CDR3nt: TGTGCCATCTCCACGACGGGGCGGGAGGGGTCCTACGAGCAGTACTTC

v_gene: TRBV5-1
j_gene: TRBJ2-1
abundance: .
d_gene: TRBD1
CDR3aa: CASIPGTEGYNEQFF
CDR3nt: TGCGCCAGCATCCCTGGGACAGAAGGTTACAATGAGCAGTTCTTC

v_gene: TRBV6-6
j_gene: TRBJ2-1
abundance: .
d_gene: .
CDR3aa: CASSQLGGGGGNEQFF
CDR3nt: TGTGCCAGCAGCCAACTAGGCGGGGGAGGGGGCAATGAGCAGTTCTTC

v_gene: TRBV24-1
j_gene: TRBJ2-2
abundance: .
d_gene: .
CDR3aa: CATSDARLNTGELFF
CDR3nt: TGTGCCACCAGTGATGCCCGACTGAACACCGGGGAGCTGTTTTTT

v_gene: TRBV7-6
j_gene: TRBJ2-3
abundance: many
d_gene: .
CDR3aa: CASSSLYTDTQYF
CDR3nt: TGTGCCAGCAGCTCTCTCTACACAGATACGCAGTATTTT

v_gene: TRBV3-1
j_gene: TRBJ1-5
abundance: .
d_gene: .
CDR3aa: CASSQDARPGPTVSYSNQPQHF
CDR3nt: TGTGCCAGCAGCCAAGATGCTCGCCCCGGGCCGACGGTTTCCTATAGCAATCAGCCCCAGCATTTT

v_gene: TRBV5-6
j_gene: TRBJ2-2
abundance: .
d_gene: .
CDR3aa: CASSLGSRRSGELFF
CDR3nt: TGTGCCAGCAGCTTGGGATCCCGGCGCTCAGGGGAGCTGTTTTTT

v_gene: TRBV6-2/TRBV6-3
j_gene: TRBJ1-5
abundance: few
d_gene: TRBD1
CDR3aa: CASSRQGTQPQHF
CDR3nt: TGTGCCAGCAGTCGACAGGGGACTCAGCCCCAGCATTTT

v_gene: TRBV4-1
j_gene: TRBJ1-4
abundance: few
d_gene: TRBD1
CDR3aa: CASSLLRTGGNEKLFF
CDR3nt: TGCGCCAGCAGCCTCTTAAGGACAGGGGGCAATGAAAAACTGTTTTTT

v_gene: TRBV6-1
j_gene: TRBJ1-1
abundance: once
d_gene: .
CDR3aa: CASTWVVGDTEAFF
CDR3nt: TGTGCCAGCACCTGGGTGGTGGGGGACACTGAAGCTTTCTTT

v_gene: TRBV6-5
j_gene: TRBJ2-7
abundance: .
d_gene: TRBD1
CDR3aa: CASRQGARLGEGYF
CDR3nt: TGTGCCAGCAGACAGGGGGCTCGCCTCGGAGAGGGGTACTTC

v_gene: TRBV5-1
j_gene: TRBJ2-3
abundance: few
d_gene: .
CDR3aa: CASSFTGDTDTQYF
CDR3nt: TGCGCCAGCAGCTTTACGGGAGACACAGATACGCAGTATTTT

v_gene: TRBV11-2
j_gene: TRBJ2-1
abundance: .
d_gene: TRBD2
CDR3aa: CASSSSGLADNFREQFF
CDR3nt: TGTGCCAGCAGCTCCAGCGGACTAGCGGATAACTTCCGTGAGCAGTTCTTC

v_gene: TRBV29-1
j_gene: TRBJ2-1
abundance: few
d_gene: TRBD1
CDR3aa: CSGVSTGTGLNEQFF
CDR3nt: TGCAGCGGCGTATCAACCGGGACAGGGCTGAATGAGCAGTTCTTC

v_gene: TRBV18
j_gene: TRBJ2-5
abundance: .
d_gene: .
CDR3aa: CASSFDRIQETQYF
CDR3nt: TGTGCCAGCTCATTTGACAGAATACAAGAGACCCAGTACTTC

v_gene: TRBV9
j_gene: TRBJ1-2
abundance: .
d_gene: TRBD1
CDR3aa: CASSALRTGGAGGYTF
CDR3nt: TGTGCCAGCAGCGCCCTCAGGACAGGGGGCGCGGGCGGCTACACCTTC

v_gene: TRBV4-2
j_gene: TRBJ2-1
abundance: .
d_gene: TRBD2
CDR3aa: CASSQSGGVFGDEQFF
CDR3nt: TGTGCCAGCAGCCAGTCGGGAGGGGTTTTTGGCGATGAGCAGTTCTTC

v_gene: TRBV11-2
j_gene: TRBJ2-3
abundance: few
d_gene: TRBD2
CDR3aa: CASSLVSGYLLWSTDTQYF
CDR3nt: TGTGCCAGCAGCTTAGTTAGCGGGTACCTTTTGTGGAGCACAGATACGCAGTATTTT

v_gene: TRBV12-3/TRBV12-4
j_gene: TRBJ2-7
abundance: .
d_gene: TRBD1
CDR3aa: CASSLGDRRSYEQYF
CDR3nt: TGTGCCAGCAGTTTAGGGGACAGGCGCTCCTACGAGCAGTACTTC

v_gene: TRBV12-3/TRBV12-4
j_gene: TRBJ1-2
abundance: few
d_gene: .
CDR3aa: CASSLNEGYTF
CDR3nt: TGTGCCAGCAGTTTGAACGAAGGCTACACCTTC

v_gene: TRBV7-9
j_gene: TRBJ1-2
abundance: once
d_gene: .
CDR3aa: CASSLADRKYGYTF
CDR3nt: TGTGCCAGCAGCTTGGCCGACAGGAAATATGGCTACACCTTC

v_gene: TRBV24-1
j_gene: TRBJ2-1
abundance: .
d_gene: .
CDR3aa: CATSDSAARNEQFF
CDR3nt: TGTGCCACCAGTGATTCGGCAGCCAGGAATGAGCAGTTCTTC

v_gene: TRBV5-8
j_gene: TRBJ2-7
abundance: .
d_gene: TRBD2
CDR3aa: CASRGWGVAAGDEQYF
CDR3nt: TGTGCCAGCAGAGGGTGGGGGGTAGCAGCGGGAGACGAGCAGTACTTC

v_gene: TRBV7-2
j_gene: TRBJ2-1
abundance: few
d_gene: .
CDR3aa: CASSLVSGTYNEQFF
CDR3nt: TGTGCCAGCAGCTTAGTTTCGGGGACTTACAATGAGCAGTTCTTC

v_gene: TRBV21-1
j_gene: TRBJ2-5
abundance: few
d_gene: .
CDR3aa: CASSKVGSAETQYF
CDR3nt: TGTGCCAGCAGCAAAGTCGGGTCGGCGGAGACCCAGTACTTC

v_gene: TRBV5-1
j_gene: TRBJ1-6
abundance: few
d_gene: .
CDR3aa: CASSFWTGDSPLHF
CDR3nt: TGCGCCAGCAGCTTCTGGACGGGCGATTCACCCCTCCACTTT

v_gene: TRBV10-3
j_gene: TRBJ2-5
abundance: .
d_gene: .
CDR3aa: CAISVQGWQETQYF
CDR3nt: TGTGCCATCAGTGTCCAGGGGTGGCAAGAGACCCAGTACTTC

v_gene: TRBV5-1
j_gene: TRBJ2-3
abundance: few
d_gene: .
CDR3aa: CASSLVLGALTDTQYF
CDR3nt: TGCGCCAGCAGCTTAGTCTTGGGGGCCCTCACAGATACGCAGTATTTT

v_gene: TRBV3-1
j_gene: TRBJ1-1
abundance: .
d_gene: .
CDR3aa: CASSQAVGTEAFF
CDR3nt: TGTGCCAGCAGCCAAGCGGTCGGGACAGAAGCTTTCTTT

v_gene: TRBV5-1
j_gene: TRBJ2-7
abundance: few
d_gene: .
CDR3aa: CATSPGPGYEQYF
CDR3nt: TGCGCCACTAGCCCGGGCCCGGGCTACGAGCAGTACTTC

v_gene: TRBV29-1
j_gene: TRBJ2-3
abundance: few
d_gene: .
CDR3aa: CSVDDGLNTDTQYF
CDR3nt: TGCAGCGTTGACGATGGACTCAACACAGATACGCAGTATTTT

v_gene: TRBV7-2
j_gene: TRBJ2-1
abundance: .
d_gene: .
CDR3aa: CASSLGVLGVYNEQFF
CDR3nt: TGTGCCAGCAGCTTAGGGGTTCTGGGGGTGTACAATGAGCAGTTCTTC

v_gene: TRBV7-2
j_gene: TRBJ2-3
abundance: few
d_gene: .
CDR3aa: CASSRGVIQSTDTQYF
CDR3nt: TGTGCCAGCAGCCGCGGCGTGATCCAAAGCACAGATACGCAGTATTTT

v_gene: TRBV12-3/TRBV12-4
j_gene: TRBJ1-1
abundance: once
d_gene: TRBD1
CDR3aa: CASSQGGLGAFF
CDR3nt: TGTGCCAGCAGCCAGGGGGGTTTAGGGGCTTTCTTT

v_gene: TRBV6-5
j_gene: TRBJ1-2
abundance: .
d_gene: TRBD1
CDR3aa: CASSYLTGSAYGYTF
CDR3nt: TGTGCCAGCAGTTACCTGACAGGGTCGGCCTATGGCTACACCTTC

v_gene: TRBV7-8
j_gene: TRBJ1-4
abundance: .
d_gene: .
CDR3aa: CASSGEWLFEKLFF
CDR3nt: TGTGCCAGCAGCGGCGAGTGGTTATTTGAAAAACTGTTTTTT

v_gene: TRBV7-3
j_gene: TRBJ2-1
abundance: .
d_gene: TRBD2
CDR3aa: CASSSSQTSGNEQFF
CDR3nt: TGTGCCAGCAGCTCCAGCCAGACTAGCGGCAATGAGCAGTTCTTC

v_gene: TRBV7-3
j_gene: TRBJ2-1
abundance: .
d_gene: .
CDR3aa: CASGVGDEQFF
CDR3nt: TGTGCCAGCGGTGTTGGTGATGAGCAGTTCTTC

v_gene: TRBV6-5
j_gene: TRBJ2-3
abundance: .
d_gene: TRBD1
CDR3aa: CASSYRAGGPDTQYF
CDR3nt: TGTGCCAGCAGTTACAGGGCAGGGGGTCCGGATACGCAGTATTTT

v_gene: TRBV12-5
j_gene: TRBJ2-5
abundance: many
d_gene: .
CDR3aa: CASGYGLRGVGETQYF
CDR3nt: TGTGCTAGTGGTTACGGTTTGCGGGGAGTTGGAGAGACCCAGTACTTC

v_gene: TRBV20-1
j_gene: TRBJ1-4
abundance: few
d_gene: .
CDR3aa: CSARTGISEKLFF
CDR3nt: TGCAGTGCTAGAACCGGGATCTCGGAAAAACTGTTTTTT

v_gene: TRBV2
j_gene: TRBJ2-7
abundance: many
d_gene: TRBD1
CDR3aa: CASRQGDNEQYF
CDR3nt: TGTGCCAGCAGACAGGGGGACAACGAGCAGTACTTC